One sample yielded the 29 T cell receptor beta chains listed below, sequenced in a study of shared clonotypes between healthy human individuals. Some clones are missing from TCRdb's copy, which holds only in-frame ones; the method was immunoSEQ multiplex PCR. The sample yields 2.3 million or so clones, 85% to 95% seen once. The sequenced sample was naive CD4+ T cells from PBMCs. As for subset: CD45RA+ positively selected. These receptors came from a young man in good health. Some clones in this sample may be carry-over from other donors' samples.

This clone was counted a single time. V usage is TRBV5-4 and J usage is TRBJ2-3; D is undetermined. Per the germline V gene, CDR1 is SGHNT and CDR2 is YYREEE (reference sequence). The CDR3 extends over 17 amino acids. The V end lost 3 bases, the J end lost 1 base, and 18 bases lay between the germline ends. CDR3 bases: TGTGCCAGCAGCTCCCCCCGGGTAAACTTTGGCACAGATACGCAGTATTTT. This gives the protein CASSSPRVNFGTDTQYF.

The chain combines TRBV29-1 with TRBJ2-5, with 7 bases matching TRBD1. Germline loops: CDR1 SQVTM, CDR2 ANQGSEA. V lost 7 bases and J lost 4; bases outside the gene matches: 6. CDR3 size: 12 residues. The CDR3, as DNA: TGCAGCGCCACGACAGGGATAGAGACCCAGTACTTC. As protein: CSATTGIETQYF.

The rearrangement uses TRBV5-4 and TRBJ2-7; D might be TRBD2 (6 bases). The CDR3 contains 16 residues. Trimming removed 5 bases at V and 2 bases at J, with 20 bases between. Germline CDR1 is SGHNT and CDR2 is YYREEE (reference sequence). CDR3 loop: CASSSSGASAPYEQYF. CDR3 bases: TGTGCCAGCAGTAGTTCCGGGGCTAGCGCACCCTACGAGCAGTACTTC.

The chain links TRBV19 to TRBJ1-1; TRBD1 is a possible D gene (5 bases). Looked up from germline, CDR1 is LNHDA and CDR2 is SQIVND (reference sequence). V shed 6 bases and J shed 6 bases, with 11 bases lying between them. The CDR3 is 12 amino acids. CDR3 DNA sequence: TGTGCCAGTAGGGGGCTGGAGGCTGAAGCTTTCTTT. It is translated as CASRGLEAEAFF.

The chain carries TRBV11-2 and TRBJ2-6; D remains ambiguous. Trimming removed 0 bases at V and 4 bases at J, with 7 bases between. The CDR3 has 15 residues. From germline, CDR1 is SGHAT and CDR2 FQNNGV. CDR3 protein: CASSLDVAGANVLTF. As DNA, the CDR3 is TGTGCCAGCAGCTTAGACGTGGCAGGGGCCAACGTCCTGACTTTC.

The J gene is TRBJ1-2, the V gene TRBV7-8; D may be TRBD1 (6 bases). The germline V gene encodes CDR1 SGHVS and CDR2 FQNEAQ. Trimming stripped 1 base from V and 4 bases from J, with 16 bases between. This CDR3 has 16 residues. In nucleotides, the CDR3 is TGTGCCAGCAGCTTAGTCAGGTGGGGCAGGGGCTATGGCTACACCTTC. Amino acid sequence: CASSLVRWGRGYGYTF.

The CDR3: CATGRPPGNQPQHF. The CDR3 DNA follows: TGTGCAACGGGGCGGCCTCCGGGCAATCAGCCCCAGCATTTT. The J gene is TRBJ1-5, the V gene TRBV6-1; tentative D call: TRBD1 (5 bases). Germline V lookup: CDR1 MNHNS, CDR2 SASEGT. CDR3 length equals 14 residues.

The chain combines TRBV4-2 with TRBJ2-4; the D gene is possibly TRBD1 (6 bases). The germline V gene has CDR1 LGHNA and CDR2 YNFKEQ. V shed 0 bases and J shed 1 base, with 16 bases lying between them. CDR3 length: 18 amino acids. Written as DNA, the CDR3 is TGTGCCAGCAGCCAAGATTCCACAGGGTCTAGGGCCAAAAACATTCAGTACTTC. Translated: CASSQDSTGSRAKNIQYF.

This chain joins TRBV7-6 and TRBJ2-5; no firm D call. Germline values: CDR1 SGHVS, CDR2 FNYEAQ. Trimming removed 1 base from V and 5 bases from J, with 8 bases in between. This CDR3 contains 13 residues. CDR3 amino acids: CASSLEGRETQYF. CDR3 sequence (DNA): TGTGCCAGCAGCTTAGAGGGCCGGGAGACCCAGTACTTC.

The chain is built from TRBV7-2 and TRBJ1-4; maybe TRBD1 (5 bases). The V end was cut by 5 bases, the J end by 7 bases, with 20 bases between. The CDR3 sequence is 16 residues long. The V gene's germline CDR1 is SGHTA and CDR2 FQGNSA. This CDR3 reads CASSPPGTRGGEKLFF. The CDR3 bases are TGTGCCAGCAGCCCGCCCGGGACCCGAGGTGGTGAAAAACTGTTTTTT.

V is TRBV4-3 and J is TRBJ1-4; possible D gene TRBD1, 5 bases. The germline gives CDR1 LGHNA, CDR2 YSLEER. Trimming took 0 bases from V and 11 from J, leaving 13 bases between them. This CDR3 comprises 14 residues. In nucleotides, the CDR3 is TGCGCCAGCAGCCAAGATTACGTTAACAGGAAACTGTTTTTT. It encodes CASSQDYVNRKLFF.

This sequence joins TRBV5-1 and TRBJ1-1; possibly TRBD1 for D (5 bases). V was cut by 5 bases and J by 0 bases, with 11 bases left in between. Germline CDR1 reads SGHRS; CDR2 reads YFSETQ. The CDR3 runs 14 residues. The CDR3 coding sequence is TGCGCCAGCAGGGAGGGACCAATGAACACTGAAGCTTTCTTT. Its translation is CASREGPMNTEAFF.

The chain is built from TRBV10-1 and TRBJ2-2; 8 bases match TRBD1. The CDR3 is 16 residues long. With V trimmed by 3 bases and J by 6 bases, 9 bases remained unmatched. The germline V gene encodes CDR1 WNHNN and CDR2 SYGVQD (reference sequence). CDR3 sequence reads: CASSEAGGFEAGELFF. The CDR3 DNA reads TGCGCCAGCAGTGAAGCAGGGGGCTTTGAGGCCGGGGAGCTGTTTTTT.

This chain uses TRBV25-1 with TRBJ2-2; D gene unclear. The CDR3 consists of 14 residues. V gave up 8 bases and J gave up 6 bases, with 16 bases separating them. Germline-derived CDR1 and CDR2 are MGHDK and SYGVNS. The CDR3 DNA follows: TGTGCCAGCCACTCTCGCGGCGGCGCCGGGGAGCTGTTTTTT. Amino acids: CASHSRGGAGELFF.

The J gene is TRBJ2-5, the V gene TRBV28; D is possibly TRBD1 (5 bases). CDR1 MDHEN and CDR2 SYDVKM come from the germline V gene. The CDR3 sequence is 15 residues long. Between the trimmed V and J ends, which lost 6 bases and 4 bases, there was a span of 18 bases. The CDR3 sequence: CASRNLLRGRETQYF. CDR3 nucleotides: TGTGCCAGCAGGAACCTCCTTAGGGGCCGAGAGACCCAGTACTTC. Drawing the rest from reference TRBV28 and TRBJ2-5, the complete variable domain is DVKVTQSSRYLVKRTGEKVFLECVQDMDHENMFWYRQDPGLGLRLIYFSYDVKMKEKGDIPEGYSVSREKKERFSLILESASTNQTSMYLCASRNLLRGRETQYFGPGTRLLVL.

The chain combines TRBV28 with TRBJ2-7; perhaps D is TRBD1 or TRBD2 (5 bases each). The germline V gene encodes CDR1 MDHEN and CDR2 SYDVKM. CDR3 length: 16 amino acids. Trimming removed 0 bases at V and 6 bases at J, with 18 bases between. The CDR3 DNA reads as TGTGCCAGCAGTTTATGGGAGTCAGGGAGTTATCGCGAGCAGTACTTC. It encodes CASSLWESGSYREQYF.

The chain links TRBV25-1 to TRBJ2-2; a possible D gene is TRBD2 (5 bases). Trimming took 3 bases from V and 4 from J, leaving 9 bases between them. The germline gives CDR1 MGHDK, CDR2 SYGVNS. The CDR3 sequence is 14 residues long. The CDR3 loop reads CASSDSGSTGELFF. CDR3 sequence (DNA): TGTGCCAGCAGTGATTCGGGGTCCACCGGGGAGCTGTTTTTT.

This clone was counted only a few times. The CDR3 DNA reads TGTGCCAGTAACGGACGGGAGAACACTGAAGCTTTCTTT. It yields the protein CASNGRENTEAFF. The chain joins TRBV19 to TRBJ1-1, with D uncertain. From germline, CDR1 is LNHDA and CDR2 SQIVND (reference sequence). Trimming cost V 7 bases and J 1 base, with 10 bases left between them. CDR3 length: 13 residues.

The CDR3 region is CASSLVIRDRGLGNTIYF. CDR3 sequence (DNA): TGCGCCAGCAGCTTGGTGATACGTGACAGGGGGCTTGGAAACACCATATATTTT. V gene TRBV5-1 combines with J gene TRBJ1-3, with TRBD1 identical over 10 bases. The CDR3 is 18 amino acids. V lost 0 bases, J lost 3 bases, and 9 bases stayed unmatched. The germline CDR1 and CDR2 sequences are SGHRS and YFSETQ.

The table lists this clone with a count of one. Other DNA sequences from this sample encode an identical CDR3 as well. This chain links TRBV11-3 with TRBJ2-1; possibly TRBD2 for D (5 bases). This CDR3 region has 15 residues. V was shortened by 1 base and J by 2 bases, with 9 bases between the two germline ends. Germline V gene data show CDR1 as SGHNT and CDR2 as YENEEA. The CDR3 coding sequence is TGTGCCAGCAGCTTAGGCGGGCGCACCTACAATGAGCAGTTCTTC. As protein: CASSLGGRTYNEQFF. The full variable domain, its missing parts supplied by reference TRBV11-3 and TRBJ2-1, is EAGVVQSPRYKIIEKKQPVAFWCNPISGHNTLYWYLQNLGQGPELLIRYENEEAVDDSQLPKDRFSAERLKGVDSTLKIQPAELGDSAVYLCASSLGGRTYNEQFFGPGTRLTVL.

The V call is TRBV6-6, the J call TRBJ2-3; D is ambiguous. Between the trimmed V and J ends, which lost 4 bases and 4 bases, there was a span of 6 bases. Per the germline V gene, CDR1 is MNHNY and CDR2 is SVGAGI (reference sequence). The CDR3 has 12 residues. CDR3 sequence (DNA): TGTGCCAGCAGTTGGGCGGCAGATACGCAGTATTTT. Its protein product is CASSWAADTQYF.

This clone has just a few counts. The chain uses TRBV19 and TRBJ1-2, with a tentative D call TRBD1 (6 bases). The CDR3 is made up of 13 amino acids. Trimming took 11 bases from V and 6 from J, leaving 19 bases between them. Germline V lookup: CDR1 LNHDA, CDR2 SQIVND (reference sequence). The CDR3 here is CASKTGALDGYTF. The CDR3 bases are TGTGCCTCAAAGACAGGTGCCTTAGATGGCTACACCTTC.

The DNA for the CDR3 is TGTGCCAGCATCACGGACAAACGGTTCTCGACTGAAGCTTTCTTT. This translates into CASITDKRFSTEAFF. This chain uses TRBV28 with TRBJ1-1; possibly TRBD1 for D (5 bases). Per germline, CDR1 MDHEN and CDR2 SYDVKM. This CDR3 is 15 amino acids long. V shed 7 bases and J shed 5 bases, with 20 bases lying between them.

This rearrangement joins TRBV21-1 to TRBJ2-1; the D call TRBD2 from the table was never checked on the DNA. TRBV21-1 is assigned pseudogene status. The CDR3 consists of 19 residues. CDR3 bases: TGTGCCAGCTGCGGGGAGGGGCGGGCAGGAGGGGCCTGGACGAGATGGCAGTTCTTC. This encodes CASCGEGRAGGAWTRWQFF.

V and J are TRBV9 and TRBJ2-2; TRBD2 matches at 13 bases. With V trimmed by 3 bases and J by 0 bases, 5 bases remained unmatched. This CDR3 spans 18 amino acids. Per germline, CDR1 SGDLS and CDR2 YYNGEE. The CDR3 DNA sequence: TGTGCCAGCAGCGGATCCGGGACTAGCGGGACGAACACCGGGGAGCTGTTTTTT. Amino acids: CASSGSGTSGTNTGELFF.

The V gene is TRBV7-3, the J gene TRBJ2-1; the D call may be TRBD1 or TRBD2 (5 bases each). This CDR3 contains 16 residues. Germline V gene data show CDR1 as SGHTA and CDR2 as FQGTGA. Deletions cut 5 bases from V and 5 bases from J, with 19 bases between. The CDR3 loop is CASSRWGLIRDNEQFF. The DNA of the CDR3 is TGTGCCAGCAGCCGTTGGGGGTTAATCCGAGACAATGAGCAGTTCTTC.

Turning to this clone: A read error may produce the germline difference seen at one junction end. The J gene is TRBJ1-4, the V gene TRBV27, with D perhaps TRBD1 (6 bases). The CDR3 is 16 amino acids. Germline V gene lookup returns CDR1 MNHEY and CDR2 SMNVEV (reference sequence). CDR3 coding DNA: TGTGCCAACAGTACGAGCCGGGGGCGGTCTAATGAAAAACTGTTTTTT. Translating it yields CANSTSRGRSNEKLFF.

The V gene is TRBV19, the J gene TRBJ2-4; perhaps TRBD2 as D (5 bases). The CDR3 has 14 residues. Trimming took off 4 bases at V and 7 bases at J, with 14 bases between the two ends. Per the germline V gene, CDR1 is LNHDA and CDR2 is SQIVND (reference sequence). The CDR3 DNA reads as TGTGCCAGTAGTAGCCGGGAAAGAAGGAACATTCAGTACTTC. The encoded protein is CASSSRERRNIQYF.

On this clone itself: This sample includes further DNA sequences coding for the same CDR3. This chain links TRBV18 with TRBJ1-4; a possible D gene is TRBD1 (5 bases). Looked up from germline, CDR1 is KGHSH and CDR2 is LQKENI. V was trimmed by 6 bases and J by 5 bases, leaving 13 bases between them. The CDR3 sequence is 14 residues long. The CDR3 DNA reads TGTGCCAGCTCGCCCCGGGGCTCCAATGAAAAACTGTTTTTT. Protein: CASSPRGSNEKLFF.